These 24 T cell receptor beta chains share one sample of origin, sequenced in a study of cytomegalovirus exposure and HLA in healthy donors. The PCR made use of 60 Vbeta and 13 Jbeta primers. The table came from immunoSEQ multiplex PCR; TCRdb's copy has only in-frame clones and leaves some out. The table lists about 150,000 clones, more than 60% of them singletons, with 1.1% to 1.5% in the top ten. Sequencing was done on a sample of PBMCs. The receptors were sampled from a woman under 40 in good health and CMV-seronegative.

This clone was observed a single time. V gene TRBV5-6 combines with J gene TRBJ2-5; 8 bases line up with TRBD2. CDR1 and CDR2 from the germline V gene are SGHDT and YYEEEE. The J segment lost 2 bases and the V segment lost 4 bases, leaving 4 bases of the junction unmatched. The CDR3 is 14 amino acids. For the CDR3, the DNA is TGTGCCAGCAGCACCGGGACTAGGCAAGAGACCCAGTACTTC. Translated, it gives CASSTGTRQETQYF.

This sequence joins TRBV6-5 and TRBJ2-7; D is ambiguous. The CDR3 sequence is 14 residues long. CDR1 is MNHEY, CDR2 SVGAGI, per germline. The V end lost 0 bases, the J end lost 3 bases, and 9 bases lay between the germline ends. The CDR3 region is CASSYSASLYEQYF. The CDR3, as DNA: TGTGCCAGCAGTTACTCGGCCTCTCTCTACGAGCAGTACTTC.

This chain uses TRBV19 with TRBJ1-4, with TRBD1 matching over 8 bases. The ends lost 5 bases at V and 6 bases at J; junction bases unmatched: 5. Germline CDR1 is LNHDA and CDR2 is SQIVND (reference sequence). CDR3 length equals 14 residues. The CDR3 here is CASSVTGGDEKLFF. CDR3 coding DNA: TGTGCCAGTAGTGTTACAGGGGGGGATGAAAAACTGTTTTTT.

This sequence joins TRBV30 and TRBJ1-5, with 7 bases that match TRBD1. The junction had 8 bases not matched to a gene; V was cut back by 2 bases and J by 4 bases. CDR1 and CDR2 from the germline V gene are GTSNPN and SVGIG (reference sequence). This CDR3 spans 15 amino acids. CDR3 amino acids: CAWSQGTAGNQPQHF. The CDR3 DNA reads TGTGCCTGGAGTCAAGGGACAGCTGGGAATCAGCCCCAGCATTTT.

The CDR3 DNA reads as TGTGCCAGCAGTTACTCACAGGGCTATGGCTACACCTTC. Translation gives CASSYSQGYGYTF. V and J are TRBV6-5 and TRBJ1-2, with D perhaps TRBD1 (6 bases). CDR3 length: 13 amino acids. Deletions cut 0 bases from V and 4 bases from J, with 6 bases between. Germline loops: CDR1 MNHEY, CDR2 SVGAGI.

This rearrangement joins TRBV7-6 to TRBJ2-3, with TRBD2 identical over 9 bases. V lost 0 bases, J lost 14 bases, and 12 bases stayed unmatched. From germline, CDR1 is SGHVS and CDR2 FNYEAQ. This CDR3 contains 15 residues. For the CDR3, the DNA is TGTGCCAGCAGCTTAGCGAACCTAGCGGGGACAGAGTTGTATTTT. Translated, it gives CASSLANLAGTELYF.

The V and J genes are TRBV30 and TRBJ2-7; D is uncertain. Germline CDR1 is GTSNPN and CDR2 is SVGIG (reference sequence). Trimming removed 0 bases at V and 3 bases at J, with 3 bases between. This CDR3 spans 11 amino acids. CDR3 protein: CAWSVGYEQYF. In DNA form, the CDR3 reads TGTGCCTGGAGTGTCGGCTACGAGCAGTACTTC. Full variable domain (outside the CDR3, taken from reference TRBV30 and TRBJ2-7): SQTIHQWPATLVQPVGSPLSLECTVEGTSNPNLYWYRQAAGRGLQLLFYSVGIGQISSEVPQNLSASRPQDRQFILSSKKLLLSDSGFYLCAWSVGYEQYFGPGTRLTVT.

V is TRBV5-1 and J is TRBJ1-2, with 7 bases lining up with TRBD1. Germline CDR1 SGHRS, CDR2 YFSETQ. V lost 5 bases, J lost 6 bases, and 7 bases stayed unmatched. The CDR3 has 13 residues. The CDR3 DNA reads TGCGCCAGCAGTTTAAGACAGGGCGATGGCTACACCTTC. This codes for CASSLRQGDGYTF.

This chain links TRBV5-1 with TRBJ1-1; maybe TRBD1 (6 bases). Germline V gene lookup returns CDR1 SGHRS and CDR2 YFSETQ. The CDR3 sequence is 13 residues long. Between the trimmed V and J ends, which lost 2 bases and 11 bases, there was a span of 16 bases. The CDR3 loop is CASSFYGDQGAFF. CDR3 in DNA: TGCGCCAGCAGCTTCTATGGGGACCAGGGGGCTTTCTTT.

This clone was seen ten or more times. This sequence joins TRBV11-3 and TRBJ1-1, with 8 bases lining up with TRBD1. This CDR3 spans 14 amino acids. V lost 5 bases and J lost 2; bases outside the gene matches: 4. Germline V gene data show CDR1 as SGHNT and CDR2 as YENEEA. The CDR3 here is CASSPRGPNTEAFF. In DNA form, the CDR3 reads TGTGCCAGCAGCCCCAGGGGGCCCAACACTGAAGCTTTCTTT.

The rearrangement uses TRBV19 and TRBJ2-7, with TRBD1 identical over 7 bases. Germline CDR1 reads LNHDA; CDR2 reads SQIVND (reference sequence). The CDR3 spans 16 residues. V lost 5 bases to trimming and J lost 1 base; unmatched junction nucleotides: 11. CDR3 region: CASSAYPTGRSYEQYF. The CDR3 DNA sequence: TGTGCCAGTAGTGCCTACCCGACAGGGCGGTCCTACGAGCAGTACTTC.

The table lists this clone with a few counts. The chain combines TRBV9 with TRBJ1-2; maybe TRBD1 (6 bases). The CDR3 sequence is 16 residues long. V was pared by 3 bases and J by 4 bases, with 19 bases between. Germline V gene sequence: CDR1 SGDLS, CDR2 YYNGEE. The CDR3 protein is CASSASQGLARYGYTF. In DNA form, the CDR3 reads TGTGCCAGCAGCGCATCCCAGGGGCTTGCCCGCTATGGCTACACCTTC. Based on the CDR3 plus reference TRBV9 and TRBJ1-2, the full variable domain is DSGVTQTPKHLITATGQRVTLRCSPRSGDLSVYWYQQSLDQGLQFLIQYYNGEERAKGNILERFSAQQFPDLHSELNLSSLELGDSALYFCASSASQGLARYGYTFGSGTRLTVV.

The J gene is TRBJ2-3, the V gene TRBV5-1; 9 bases line up with TRBD2. Trimming took 6 bases from V and 3 from J; bases not matched to a gene: 8. The CDR3 length is 15 residues. The germline V gene encodes CDR1 SGHRS and CDR2 YFSETQ. In nucleotides, the CDR3 is TGCGCCAGCAAGATCCCTAGCGGGGAAACAGATACGCAGTATTTT. Translation: CASKIPSGETDTQYF.

The J gene is TRBJ2-5, the V gene TRBV15; unclear D gene. Germline lookup yields CDR1 LNHNV and CDR2 YYDKDF (reference sequence). The V end was cut by 1 base, the J end by 3 bases, with 12 bases between. The CDR3 length is 15 residues. The CDR3 protein is CATSRGYGAKETQYF. CDR3 nucleotide sequence: TGTGCCACCAGCAGAGGATATGGAGCCAAAGAGACCCAGTACTTC.

The chain couples TRBV5-1 to TRBJ2-2; TRBD1 might be the D (6 bases). The CDR3 contains 15 residues. Looked up from germline, CDR1 is SGHRS and CDR2 is YFSETQ. Trimming cost V 4 bases and J 2 bases, with 12 bases left between them. The CDR3 region is CASSGQGINTGELFF. As DNA, the CDR3 is TGCGCCAGCAGCGGTCAGGGGATCAACACCGGGGAGCTGTTTTTT.

The V call is TRBV7-9, the J call TRBJ1-2; D may be TRBD1 (6 bases). This CDR3 is built from 17 residues. Germline V gives CDR1 SEHNR, CDR2 FQNEAQ (reference sequence). Trimming removed 2 bases at V and 0 bases at J, with 16 bases between. The CDR3 region has the DNA TGTGCCAGCAGCTTAAGGACAGCTACCGAAGCTAACTATGGCTACACCTTC. Encoded protein: CASSLRTATEANYGYTF.

The rearrangement uses TRBV7-6 and TRBJ2-3, with D perhaps matching TRBD1 (6 bases). V gave up 5 bases and J gave up 5 bases, with 11 bases separating them. Germline V gene lookup returns CDR1 SGHVS and CDR2 FNYEAQ. This CDR3 has 13 residues. The CDR3 nucleotides are TGTGCCAGCAGCGTTTCAGGGGAAGATACGCAGTATTTT. Its protein is CASSVSGEDTQYF. Looking up the rest from reference TRBV7-6 and TRBJ2-3 gives the full variable domain: GAGVSQSPRYKVTKRGQDVALRCDPISGHVSLYWYRQALGQGPEFLTYFNYEAQQDKSGLPNDRFSAERPEGSISTLTIQRTEQRDSAMYRCASSVSGEDTQYFGPGTRLTVL.

The chain has TRBV27 and TRBJ2-5; 11 nucleotides match TRBD2. The V and J ends lost 5 bases and 4 bases, in that order; junction bases with no gene match: 9. Germline-derived CDR1 and CDR2 are MNHEY and SMNVEV (reference sequence). The CDR3 sequence is 16 residues long. The DNA of the CDR3 is TGTGCCAGCAGTCCCCTCGGACTAGCGGGTCGAGAGACCCAGTACTTC. Its translation: CASSPLGLAGRETQYF.

This clone was found a few times. The chain couples TRBV15 to TRBJ2-3, with TRBD1 matching 7 bases. This CDR3 contains 14 residues. Per the germline V gene, CDR1 is LNHNV and CDR2 is YYDKDF (reference sequence). V shed 8 bases and J 0 bases; nucleotides not matched to a gene: 5. Here the CDR3 reads CATERGQSTDTQYF. DNA of the CDR3: TGTGCCACCGAAAGGGGGCAGAGCACAGATACGCAGTATTTT.

V is TRBV5-4 and J is TRBJ2-5; the D gene is possibly TRBD1 (6 bases). The germline V gene encodes CDR1 SGHNT and CDR2 YYREEE (reference sequence). This CDR3 spans 14 amino acids. V was clipped by 2 bases and J by 5 bases, with 13 bases between them. This CDR3 is CASSFQQGHETQYF. CDR3 DNA: TGTGCCAGCAGCTTCCAACAGGGCCATGAGACCCAGTACTTC.

About this clone itself: Germline is not matched at one junction end, which may reflect a read error. V is TRBV5-3 and J is TRBJ1-2; D uncertain. TRBV5-3 is filed as an ORF, its function uncertain. This CDR3 region has 13 residues. The CDR3 is CARSLGYGYGYTF. DNA for the CDR3: TGTGCCAGAAGTTTGGGGTACGGCTATGGCTACACCTTC.

This clone turned up a few times. The CDR3 DNA reads as TGTGCCAGCAGCTTTAACTCGGCGGAGAACTATGGCTACACCTTC. This gives the protein CASSFNSAENYGYTF. The chain joins TRBV11-2 to TRBJ1-2; no clear D. The germline V gene has CDR1 SGHAT and CDR2 FQNNGV. The CDR3 is 15 amino acids. Deletions cut 3 bases from V and 2 bases from J, with 13 bases between.

The rearrangement uses TRBV5-1 and TRBJ2-7; D unclear. With 2 bases removed from V and 6 bases from J, the gap between germline ends came to 9 bases. The CDR3 has 12 amino acids. The germline CDR1 and CDR2 sequences are SGHRS and YFSETQ. CDR3 bases: TGCGCCAGCAGCTTAAATTTCGGCGAGCAGTACTTC. It codes for CASSLNFGEQYF.

V usage is TRBV19 and J usage is TRBJ1-6, with D possibly matching TRBD1 (5 bases). Germline CDR1 reads LNHDA; CDR2 reads SQIVND (reference sequence). V was cut by 7 bases and J by 5 bases, with 12 bases left in between. The CDR3 runs 14 residues. The CDR3 nucleotides are TGTGCCAGTACCCGGGGGACTGATAATTCACCCCTCCACTTT. It codes for CASTRGTDNSPLHF.